Below, 28 T cell receptor beta chains from the same sample are listed, as sequenced in a study of T cell responses to AZD1222 COVID-19 vaccine. TCRdb's table, derived via immunoSEQ multiplex PCR, lists solely in-frame clones and lacks some. The table has just under 35,000 clones, over 75% seen once. Sequencing used peripheral blood, obtained 28 days after the second AZD1222 dose. These TCRs come from an adult who received the AZD1222 COVID-19 vaccine.

J is TRBJ1-3 and V is TRBV7-6; weak D call: TRBD1 (6 bases). The CDR3 runs to 15 residues. Germline assignment: CDR1 SGHVS and CDR2 FNYEAQ. The V end was cut by 6 bases, the J end by 0 bases, with 12 bases between. CDR3 residues: CASSGGWGSGNTIYF. In nucleotides, the CDR3 is TGTGCCAGCAGTGGGGGCTGGGGCTCTGGAAACACCATATATTTT.

The J gene is TRBJ1-5, the V gene TRBV5-8, with D hard to call. CDR3 length: 11 residues. The V and J ends lost 5 bases and 7 bases respectively, with 7 bases between them. The germline V gene has CDR1 SGHTS and CDR2 YDEGEE. The CDR3 region is CASRNEQPQHF. DNA for the CDR3: TGTGCCAGCAGAAACGAACAGCCCCAGCATTTT.

The V and J genes are TRBV28 and TRBJ2-3; 8 bases align to TRBD2. The V gene's germline CDR1 is MDHEN and CDR2 SYDVKM. J was trimmed by 4 bases and V by 8 bases; bases with no gene match: 17. This CDR3 has 17 residues. CDR3 bases: TGTGCCAGCTTCCCCCCCGGACTAGCAGGGTGGGCAGATACGCAGTATTTT. Encoded protein: CASFPPGLAGWADTQYF.

This clone came up once. The chain carries TRBV5-1 and TRBJ2-5; maybe TRBD2 (6 bases). The CDR3 extends over 14 amino acids. CDR1 is SGHRS, CDR2 YFSETQ, per germline. With 2 bases removed from V and 0 bases from J, the gap between germline ends came to 8 bases. CDR3 sequence reads: CASSFQRDQETQYF. For the CDR3, the DNA is TGCGCCAGCAGCTTTCAGCGGGACCAAGAGACCCAGTACTTC.

This clone was counted only a few times. The chain employs TRBV4-1 and TRBJ1-4; 11 bases are shared with TRBD1. The CDR3 runs 15 residues. The V and J ends lost 3 bases and 6 bases, in that order; junction bases with no gene match: 3. In germline, CDR1 is MGHRA, CDR2 YSYEKL. The CDR3 spells CASSQLGQGDEKLFF. CDR3 nucleotides: TGCGCCAGCAGCCAGCTGGGACAGGGGGATGAAAAACTGTTTTTT.

V and J are TRBV28 and TRBJ1-1, with D hard to call. Germline CDR1 and CDR2: MDHEN and SYDVKM. This CDR3 has 12 amino acids. Trimming removed 2 bases from V and 6 bases from J, with 7 bases in between. The CDR3 protein is CASSLVLSEAFF. The CDR3 DNA reads as TGTGCCAGCAGTTTAGTTTTATCTGAAGCTTTCTTT.

This clone was detected a few times. This chain uses TRBV21-1 with TRBJ1-1; TRBD1, the table's D call, lacks a check against the DNA. TRBV21-1 is tagged as a pseudogene. The CDR3 runs to 17 residues. CDR3 in amino acids: CASSEVKGGYANTEAFF. The CDR3 coding sequence is TGTGCCAGCAGCGAAGTCAAAGGGGGATATGCCAACACTGAAGCTTTCTTT.

Here the CDR3 reads CASSGAAANYGYTF. The CDR3 bases are TGTGCCAGTAGTGGGGCAGCGGCTAACTATGGCTACACCTTC. The V gene is TRBV19, the J gene TRBJ1-2; D is perhaps TRBD1 (5 bases). The CDR3 has 14 residues. Germline V gene sequence: CDR1 LNHDA, CDR2 SQIVND (reference sequence). Trimming cost V 5 bases and J 0 bases, with 10 bases left between them.

The chain carries TRBV19 and TRBJ1-4; 9 nucleotides match TRBD1. The length of the CDR3 is 15 residues. Germline trimming cut 5 bases from V and 5 bases from J; bases unmatched to any gene: 6. Germline V CDR1 and CDR2: LNHDA, SQIVND (reference sequence). CDR3 nucleotide sequence: TGTGCCAGTAGTCCCCCGGGGACAGGGAATGAAAAACTGTTTTTT. This codes for CASSPPGTGNEKLFF.

The gene calls are TRBV25-1 and TRBJ2-1; 9 bases agree with TRBD2. The CDR3 covers 16 residues. V lost 6 bases, J lost 6 bases, and 12 bases stayed unmatched. Germline values: CDR1 MGHDK, CDR2 SYGVNS. CDR3 protein: CASRTGLGGRANEQFF. CDR3 in DNA: TGTGCCAGCAGGACGGGACTGGGCGGGAGGGCCAATGAGCAGTTCTTC.

The J gene is TRBJ2-7, the V gene TRBV5-1; D tentatively fits TRBD1 or TRBD2 (5 bases each). This CDR3 has 13 residues. Deletions cut 6 bases from V and 6 bases from J, with 16 bases between. Germline V CDR1 and CDR2: SGHRS, YFSETQ. The CDR3 loop is CASNRDGIREQYF. CDR3 sequence (DNA): TGCGCCAGCAACCGGGACGGGATTCGCGAGCAGTACTTC.

This chain links TRBV2 with TRBJ1-1; 9 nucleotides match TRBD1. The J segment lost 0 bases and the V segment lost 1 base, leaving 3 bases of the junction unmatched. CDR1 and CDR2 (germline): SNHLY, FYNNEI. The CDR3 has 16 residues. In DNA form, the CDR3 reads TGTGCCAGCAGTGAAGGGGGGACAGGGCTGAACACTGAAGCTTTCTTT. This sequence encodes CASSEGGTGLNTEAFF.

V gene TRBV5-1 combines with J gene TRBJ1-1; D unclear. Germline V gene data show CDR1 as SGHRS and CDR2 as YFSETQ. This CDR3 region has 13 residues. The ends were cut back, 5 bases at V and 1 base at J, with 9 bases in the middle. CDR3 sequence: CASRWQANTEAFF. CDR3 nucleotide sequence: TGCGCCAGCAGGTGGCAGGCGAACACTGAAGCTTTCTTT.

This clone occurred a few times. J is TRBJ2-1 and V is TRBV27, with TRBD1 matching over 9 bases. Germline V gene lookup returns CDR1 MNHEY and CDR2 SMNVEV (reference sequence). V shed 5 bases, J shed 9 bases, and the junction held 11 bases outside the gene matches. The CDR3 extends over 15 amino acids. The CDR3 is CASSPYGQGTLEQFF. DNA of the CDR3: TGTGCCAGCAGTCCATACGGACAGGGGACGCTTGAGCAGTTCTTC.

This clone was seen a handful of times. The chain carries TRBV6-5 and TRBJ1-1; 8 bases are shared with TRBD1. Germline V gene lookup returns CDR1 MNHEY and CDR2 SVGAGI. CDR3 length: 13 amino acids. J was trimmed by 5 bases and V by 8 bases; bases with no gene match: 7. The CDR3 spells CASGRTGPTEAFF. As DNA, the CDR3 is TGTGCCAGCGGGAGGACAGGGCCAACTGAAGCTTTCTTT.

This clone showed up just a few times. This chain connects TRBV2 to TRBJ2-3, with a tentative D call TRBD2 (6 bases). Germline V gene data show CDR1 as SNHLY and CDR2 as FYNNEI. Trimming cost V 8 bases and J 6 bases, with 12 bases left between them. There are 12 residues in the CDR3. CDR3 bases: TGTGCCAGCCGACTAGGGGCCGATACGCAGTATTTT. Translated, it gives CASRLGADTQYF.

This chain connects TRBV7-2 to TRBJ1-1; weak D call: TRBD1 (6 bases). Germline values: CDR1 SGHTA, CDR2 FQGNSA. The ends were cut back, 4 bases at V and 8 bases at J, with 17 bases in the middle. The CDR3 sequence is 14 residues long. CDR3 sequence: CASSSFPQGGEAFF. CDR3 DNA sequence: TGTGCCAGCAGCTCTTTCCCACAGGGCGGCGAAGCTTTCTTT.

This clone occurred once. CDR3 loop: CASRDGSSYNEQFF. Written as DNA, the CDR3 is TGTGCCAGCAGGGATGGAAGCTCCTACAATGAGCAGTTCTTC. The genes are TRBV7-9 and TRBJ2-1; D unresolved. From germline, CDR1 is SEHNR and CDR2 FQNEAQ (reference sequence). The CDR3 has 14 residues. Between the trimmed V and J ends, which lost 6 bases and 0 bases, there was a span of 9 bases. Full variable domain (outside the CDR3, taken from reference TRBV7-9 and TRBJ2-1): DTGVSQNPRHKITKRGQNVTFRCDPISEHNRLYWYRQTLGQGPEFLTYFQNEAQLEKSRLLSDRFSAERPKGSFSTLEIQRTEQGDSAMYLCASRDGSSYNEQFFGPGTRLTVL.

The CDR3 nucleotides are TGTGCCAGCAGTACAGGGGGCGGCGGCAATCAGCCCCAGCATTTT. Encoded protein: CASSTGGGGNQPQHF. The rearrangement links TRBV6-5 to TRBJ1-5, with TRBD1 identical over 9 bases. The CDR3 runs to 15 residues. Per the germline V gene, CDR1 is MNHEY and CDR2 is SVGAGI. J lost 2 bases, V lost 5 bases, and 4 bases had no gene match.

The J gene is TRBJ2-5, the V gene TRBV7-3; 8 bases map to TRBD2. CDR1 is SGHTA and CDR2 is FQGTGA in the germline V gene. The CDR3 has 13 amino acids. The V gene end was trimmed by 5 bases and the J gene end by 3 bases; junction bases not matched to a gene: 2. The CDR3 region is CASSRSGEETQYF. The CDR3 DNA reads as TGTGCCAGCAGCCGTAGCGGGGAAGAGACCCAGTACTTC.

CDR3 in DNA: TGTGCCAGCAGCCAGGACCCAACTAATGAAAAACTGTTTTTT. This gives the protein CASSQDPTNEKLFF. The chain combines TRBV11-2 with TRBJ1-4; D not certain. Germline-derived CDR1 and CDR2 are SGHAT and FQNNGV. The CDR3 sequence is 14 residues long. V shed 5 bases and J shed 0 bases, with 7 bases lying between them.

The chain has TRBV5-4 and TRBJ1-1; D remains unclear. CDR1 is SGHNT, CDR2 YYREEE, per germline (reference sequence). This CDR3 contains 13 residues. V shed 2 bases and J shed 2 bases, with 7 bases lying between them. The CDR3 protein is CASSFSVNTEAFF. CDR3 in DNA: TGTGCCAGCAGCTTTTCGGTCAACACTGAAGCTTTCTTT.

This sequence joins TRBV30 and TRBJ2-1, with 15 bases aligning to TRBD2. CDR3 length: 20 amino acids. V shed 1 base and J 3 bases; nucleotides not matched to a gene: 13. Germline assignment: CDR1 GTSNPN and CDR2 SVGIG (reference sequence). CDR3: CAWSAYLGLAGGGGYNEQFF. CDR3 coding DNA: TGTGCCTGGAGTGCCTACCTGGGACTAGCGGGAGGTGGGGGCTACAATGAGCAGTTCTTC.

In its sample, this clone was seen once. This sequence joins TRBV19 and TRBJ1-1, with 8 nucleotides matching TRBD1. The CDR3 has 15 residues. Germline V gene lookup returns CDR1 LNHDA and CDR2 SQIVND (reference sequence). V lost 10 bases to trimming and J lost 0 bases; unmatched junction nucleotides: 10. Written as DNA, the CDR3 is TGTGCCACTCAACCCCGGGACAGGCTGAACACTGAAGCTTTCTTT. Translation: CATQPRDRLNTEAFF.

This chain joins TRBV6-5 and TRBJ2-5, with TRBD1 matching over 9 bases. Unmatched junction bases numbered 4, after V lost 6 bases and J lost 5 bases. From germline, CDR1 is MNHEY and CDR2 SVGAGI. The CDR3 is made up of 13 amino acids. CDR3 DNA: TGTGCCAGCAGCCGGGACAGGGACGAGACCCAGTACTTC. This codes for CASSRDRDETQYF.

This chain links TRBV5-1 with TRBJ2-1; 7 bases are shared with TRBD1. The trim removed 7 bases at V and 0 bases at J, leaving 7 bases unmatched. Germline CDR1 and CDR2: SGHRS and YFSETQ. The CDR3 has 15 residues. The CDR3 loop is CASADRTGSYNEQFF. CDR3 sequence (DNA): TGCGCCAGCGCCGATCGGACAGGCTCCTACAATGAGCAGTTCTTC. Full variable domain (remainder filled in from reference TRBV5-1 and TRBJ2-1): KAGVTQTPRYLIKTRGQQVTLSCSPISGHRSVSWYQQTPGQGLQFLFEYFSETQRNKGNFPGRFSGRQFSNSRSEMNVSTLELGDSALYLCASADRTGSYNEQFFGPGTRLTVL.

The table lists this clone with a count of one. This rearrangement joins TRBV7-2 to TRBJ1-5; the D gene is possibly TRBD1 (5 bases). Trimming removed 5 bases at V and 7 bases at J, with 12 bases between. The CDR3 is made up of 13 amino acids. The germline V gene encodes CDR1 SGHTA and CDR2 FQGNSA. CDR3 sequence (DNA): TGTGCCAGCAGCCGGAGTGGGGGACAGCCCCAGCATTTT. Translation: CASSRSGGQPQHF.

The rearrangement joins TRBV30 to TRBJ2-4, with D possibly TRBD2 on 6 matching bases. Trimming pared 4 bases from V and 1 base from J, leaving 11 bases between. The CDR3 extends over 14 amino acids. Germline V CDR1 and CDR2: GTSNPN, SVGIG (reference sequence). The CDR3 coding sequence is TGTGCCTGGAAGGGGACTGAGGCCAAAAACATTCAGTACTTC. The encoded protein is CAWKGTEAKNIQYF.